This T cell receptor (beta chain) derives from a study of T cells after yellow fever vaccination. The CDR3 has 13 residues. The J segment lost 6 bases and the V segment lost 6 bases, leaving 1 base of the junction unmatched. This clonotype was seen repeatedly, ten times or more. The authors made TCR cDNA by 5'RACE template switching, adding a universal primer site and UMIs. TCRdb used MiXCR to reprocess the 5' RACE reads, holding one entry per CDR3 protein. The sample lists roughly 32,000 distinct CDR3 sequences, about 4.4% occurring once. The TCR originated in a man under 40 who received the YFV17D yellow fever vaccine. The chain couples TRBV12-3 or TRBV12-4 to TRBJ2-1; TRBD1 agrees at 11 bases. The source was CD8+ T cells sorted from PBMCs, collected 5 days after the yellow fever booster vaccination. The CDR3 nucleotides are TGTGCCAGCAGGGACAGGGGGCTCAATGAGCAGTTCTTC. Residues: CASRDRGLNEQFF.